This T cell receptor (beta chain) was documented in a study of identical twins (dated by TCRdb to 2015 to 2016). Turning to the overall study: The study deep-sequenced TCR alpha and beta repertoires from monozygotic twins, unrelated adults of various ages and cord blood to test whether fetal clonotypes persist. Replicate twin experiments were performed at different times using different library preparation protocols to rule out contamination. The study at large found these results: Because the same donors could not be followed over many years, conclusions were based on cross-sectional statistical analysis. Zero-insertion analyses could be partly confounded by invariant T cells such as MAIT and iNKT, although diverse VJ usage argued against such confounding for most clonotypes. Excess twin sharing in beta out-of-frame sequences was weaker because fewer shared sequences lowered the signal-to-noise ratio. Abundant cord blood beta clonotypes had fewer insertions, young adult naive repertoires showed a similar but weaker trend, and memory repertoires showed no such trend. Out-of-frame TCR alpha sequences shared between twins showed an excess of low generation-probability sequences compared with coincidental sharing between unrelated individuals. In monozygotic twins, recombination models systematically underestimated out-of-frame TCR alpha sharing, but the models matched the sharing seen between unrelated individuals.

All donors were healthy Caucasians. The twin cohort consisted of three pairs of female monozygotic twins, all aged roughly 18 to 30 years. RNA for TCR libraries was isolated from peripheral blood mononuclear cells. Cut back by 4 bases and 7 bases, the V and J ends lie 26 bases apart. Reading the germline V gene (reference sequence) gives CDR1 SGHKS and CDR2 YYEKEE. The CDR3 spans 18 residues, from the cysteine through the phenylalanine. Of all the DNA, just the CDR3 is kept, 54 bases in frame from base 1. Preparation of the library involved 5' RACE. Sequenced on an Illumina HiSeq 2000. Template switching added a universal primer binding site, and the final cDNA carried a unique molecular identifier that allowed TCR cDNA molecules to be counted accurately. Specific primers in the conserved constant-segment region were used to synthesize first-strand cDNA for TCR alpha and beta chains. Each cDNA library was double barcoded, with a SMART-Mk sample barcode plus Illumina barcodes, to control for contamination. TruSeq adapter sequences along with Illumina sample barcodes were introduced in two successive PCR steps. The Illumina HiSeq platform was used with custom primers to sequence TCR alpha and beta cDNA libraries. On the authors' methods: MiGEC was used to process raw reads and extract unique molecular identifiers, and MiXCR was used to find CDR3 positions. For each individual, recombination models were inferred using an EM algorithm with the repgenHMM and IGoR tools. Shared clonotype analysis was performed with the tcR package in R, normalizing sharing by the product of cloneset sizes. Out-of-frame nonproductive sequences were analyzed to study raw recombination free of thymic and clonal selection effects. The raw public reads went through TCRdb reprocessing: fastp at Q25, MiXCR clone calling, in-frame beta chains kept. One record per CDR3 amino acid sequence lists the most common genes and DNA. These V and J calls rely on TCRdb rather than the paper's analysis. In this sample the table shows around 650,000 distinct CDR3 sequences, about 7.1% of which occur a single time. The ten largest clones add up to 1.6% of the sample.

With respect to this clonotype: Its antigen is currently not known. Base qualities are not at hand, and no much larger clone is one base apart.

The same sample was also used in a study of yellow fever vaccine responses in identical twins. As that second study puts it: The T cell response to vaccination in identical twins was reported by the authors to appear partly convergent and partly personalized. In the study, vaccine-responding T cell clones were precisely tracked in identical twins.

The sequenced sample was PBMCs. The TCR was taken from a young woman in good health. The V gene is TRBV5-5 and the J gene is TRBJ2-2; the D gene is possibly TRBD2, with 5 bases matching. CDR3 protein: CASSPASLGFVFYGELFF. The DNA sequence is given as TGTGCCAGCAGCCCCGCTAGCTTGGGTTTCGTTTTTTACGGGGAGCTGTTTTTT.